This is a list of T cell receptor beta chains from one sample in a study of blood T cells in healthy people across ages. TCRdb analysed the 5' RACE reads with MiXCR anew, one entry per CDR3 protein. This table has hundreds of thousands of distinct CDR3 sequences, over 40% appearing once. The source material was blood. Every receptor here comes from a woman aged 80 or older in good health. Both conserved end residues are part of each CDR3. The order of the fields is V gene, D gene, clone size, J gene, CDR3 protein, CDR3 DNA. D genes are given only for firm matches. The listing skips clone size in some rows; elsewhere it reads once, few, many or a size class.

V: TRBV10-3
D: .
size: .
J: TRBJ2-7
CDR3: CAISEPQFTGKVAYEQYF
DNA: TGTGCCATCAGTGAGCCCCAGTTCACAGGGAAAGTCGCCTACGAGCAGTACTTC

V: TRBV2
D: TRBD1
size: few
J: TRBJ1-5
CDR3: CASRVGQGNQPQHF
DNA: TGTGCCAGCAGGGTCGGACAGGGCAATCAGCCCCAGCATTTT

V: TRBV12-3/TRBV12-4
D: .
size: .
J: TRBJ1-2
CDR3: CASSSTGSRYGYTF
DNA: TGTGCCAGCAGTTCGACAGGTTCGAGGTATGGCTACACCTTC

V: TRBV7-2
D: .
size: many
J: TRBJ2-7
CDR3: CASSLNRVYEQYF
DNA: TGTGCCAGCAGCTTGAACAGAGTCTACGAGCAGTACTTC

V: TRBV2
D: .
size: many
J: TRBJ2-1
CDR3: CASYYSRGSSYNEQFF
DNA: TGTGCCAGCTATTACAGCCGAGGGAGCTCCTACAATGAGCAGTTCTTC

V: TRBV3-1
D: .
size: few
J: TRBJ1-1
CDR3: CASSQEMNTEAFF
DNA: TGTGCCAGCAGCCAGGAAATGAACACTGAAGCTTTCTTT

V: TRBV5-1
D: .
size: few
J: TRBJ1-6
CDR3: CASTLGDTNSPLHF
DNA: TGCGCCAGCACTCTGGGGGACACCAATTCACCCCTCCACTTT

V: TRBV27
D: .
size: few
J: TRBJ1-5
CDR3: CASRTGGNQPQHF
DNA: TGTGCCAGCCGGACGGGGGGCAATCAGCCCCAGCATTTT

V: TRBV20-1
D: .
size: many
J: TRBJ2-3
CDR3: CSGLRQDTDTQYF
DNA: TGCAGTGGACTACGCCAAGACACAGATACGCAGTATTTT

V: TRBV2
D: .
size: .
J: TRBJ1-1
CDR3: CASRDRQSHTEAFF
DNA: TGTGCCAGCAGGGACCGACAGAGCCACACTGAAGCTTTCTTT

V: TRBV5-4
D: .
size: .
J: TRBJ1-1
CDR3: CASGDQNTEAFF
DNA: TGTGCCAGCGGAGACCAGAACACTGAAGCTTTCTTT

V: TRBV4-2
D: .
size: .
J: TRBJ2-3
CDR3: CASSPTGGASTDTQYF
DNA: TGTGCCAGCAGCCCGACCGGGGGAGCGAGCACAGATACGCAGTATTTT

V: TRBV18
D: .
size: .
J: TRBJ1-2
CDR3: CASSPTYRPIGGYTF
DNA: TGTGCCAGCTCACCAACGTACAGGCCCATAGGGGGCTACACCTTC

V: TRBV7-2
D: .
size: once
J: TRBJ1-2
CDR3: CASSLQARVIYGYTF
DNA: TGTGCCAGCAGCTTACAAGCCAGGGTTATCTATGGCTACACCTTC

V: TRBV7-9
D: .
size: .
J: TRBJ1-2
CDR3: CASTTARQTYGYTF
DNA: TGTGCCAGCACCACCGCACGGCAAACTTATGGCTACACCTTC

V: TRBV5-1
D: .
size: .
J: TRBJ2-2
CDR3: CASSLALQGTTGELFF
DNA: TGCGCCAGCAGCTTGGCCTTACAGGGTACGACCGGGGAGCTGTTTTTT

V: TRBV27
D: .
size: .
J: TRBJ1-2
CDR3: CASSFMARADYGYTF
DNA: TGTGCCAGCAGTTTTATGGCCAGGGCTGACTATGGCTACACCTTC

V: TRBV20-1
D: .
size: few
J: TRBJ2-7
CDR3: CSAPTRNYEQYF
DNA: TGCAGTGCTCCGACAAGGAACTACGAGCAGTACTTC

V: TRBV5-1
D: .
size: .
J: TRBJ1-1
CDR3: CASSLGQDSEAFF
DNA: TGCGCCAGCAGCTTGGGGCAGGACTCTGAAGCTTTCTTT

V: TRBV7-9
D: TRBD1
size: .
J: TRBJ2-5
CDR3: CASSGGTGPGGTQYF
DNA: TGTGCCAGCAGCGGCGGGACAGGGCCTGGAGGGACCCAGTACTTC

V: TRBV25-1
D: TRBD2
size: many
J: TRBJ2-1
CDR3: CASSSASGSSYNEQFF
DNA: TGTGCCAGCAGTTCGGCTAGCGGGAGCTCCTACAATGAGCAGTTCTTC

V: TRBV9
D: .
size: .
J: TRBJ1-4
CDR3: CASSVAGTLGNEKLFF
DNA: TGTGCCAGCAGCGTAGCTGGTACCTTGGGGAATGAAAAACTGTTTTTT

V: TRBV5-1
D: TRBD1
size: many
J: TRBJ2-1
CDR3: CASSLDLARTGNEQFF
DNA: TGCGCCAGCAGCTTGGATCTGGCCCGGACAGGGAATGAGCAGTTCTTC

V: TRBV7-2
D: .
size: .
J: TRBJ1-3
CDR3: CASSLAHGRGTGNTIYF
DNA: TGTGCCAGCAGCTTAGCGCATGGCAGGGGAACTGGAAACACCATATATTTT

V: TRBV6-6
D: .
size: .
J: TRBJ2-2
CDR3: CACSYAKGQTGELFF
DNA: TGTGCCTGCAGTTACGCGAAGGGCCAGACCGGGGAGCTGTTTTTT

V: TRBV13
D: .
size: .
J: TRBJ2-5
CDR3: CASSSPLGPEETQYF
DNA: TGTGCCAGCAGCTCACCTCTAGGTCCGGAAGAGACCCAGTACTTC

V: TRBV12-3/TRBV12-4
D: .
size: few
J: TRBJ1-2
CDR3: CATVDRAGGYTF
DNA: TGTGCCACCGTGGACAGAGCGGGTGGCTACACCTTC

V: TRBV9
D: .
size: .
J: TRBJ2-3
CDR3: CASSDRMDPDTQYF
DNA: TGTGCCAGCAGCGACCGAATGGACCCAGATACGCAGTATTTT

V: TRBV2
D: .
size: few
J: TRBJ2-7
CDR3: CASSDIRGNEQYF
DNA: TGTGCCAGCAGTGATATTAGGGGGAACGAGCAGTACTTC

V: TRBV6-2/TRBV6-3
D: .
size: .
J: TRBJ2-7
CDR3: CASSYGWNYNEQYF
DNA: TGTGCCAGCAGTTACGGATGGAATTACAATGAGCAGTACTTC

V: TRBV20-1
D: .
size: .
J: TRBJ2-3
CDR3: CSARDRGDTQYF
DNA: TGCAGTGCTAGAGATAGGGGGGATACGCAGTATTTT

V: TRBV5-1
D: TRBD1
size: few
J: TRBJ2-5
CDR3: CASSIPGQFVEQYF
DNA: TGCGCCAGCAGCATCCCGGGACAGTTCGTAGAGCAGTACTTC

V: TRBV19
D: .
size: .
J: TRBJ1-5
CDR3: CASLPTRTAKYQPQHF
DNA: TGTGCCAGCCTACCAACCAGGACAGCAAAGTATCAGCCCCAGCATTTT

V: TRBV27
D: .
size: .
J: TRBJ1-5
CDR3: CASSFGRGQPQHF
DNA: TGTGCCAGCAGTTTTGGGCGGGGTCAGCCCCAGCATTTT

V: TRBV12-3/TRBV12-4
D: TRBD2
size: few
J: TRBJ2-2
CDR3: CASRGGDTGELFF
DNA: TGTGCCAGCAGGGGGGGGGACACCGGGGAGCTGTTTTTT

V: TRBV21-1
D: .
size: .
J: TRBJ1-5
CDR3: CASSKERGSDQPQHF
DNA: TGTGCCAGCAGCAAAGAGCGGGGTAGCGATCAGCCCCAGCATTTT

V: TRBV12-3/TRBV12-4
D: TRBD1
size: .
J: TRBJ2-1
CDR3: CASTYNRGQNEQFF
DNA: TGTGCCAGCACTTATAACAGGGGTCAAAATGAGCAGTTCTTC

V: TRBV24-1
D: TRBD1
size: once
J: TRBJ2-5
CDR3: CATSDTGGEETQYF
DNA: TGTGCCACCAGTGATACAGGGGGCGAAGAGACCCAGTACTTC

V: TRBV20-1
D: TRBD2
size: once
J: TRBJ2-7
CDR3: CSARGTTDQYF
DNA: TGCAGTGCTAGGGGGACTACGGACCAGTACTTC

V: TRBV4-1
D: .
size: many
J: TRBJ1-5
CDR3: CASSPPGFQPQHF
DNA: TGCGCCAGCAGCCCCCCGGGATTTCAGCCCCAGCATTTT

V: TRBV6-1
D: .
size: many
J: TRBJ2-7
CDR3: CAGRVGNYSYEQYF
DNA: TGTGCCGGCCGGGTGGGGAACTACTCCTACGAGCAGTACTTC

V: TRBV20-1
D: .
size: once
J: TRBJ1-4
CDR3: CSARGIESSGLFF
DNA: TGCAGTGCTAGAGGGATCGAGTCGTCGGGACTGTTTTTT

V: TRBV10-3
D: .
size: many
J: TRBJ2-7
CDR3: CAIGGGYEQYF
DNA: TGTGCCATCGGCGGAGGCTACGAGCAGTACTTC

V: TRBV6-6
D: .
size: .
J: TRBJ2-3
CDR3: CASSLSTGPDTQYF
DNA: TGTGCCAGCAGTCTCTCGACTGGCCCGGATACGCAGTATTTT

V: TRBV20-1
D: TRBD2
size: many
J: TRBJ2-1
CDR3: CSAGRPASGGNNEQFF
DNA: TGCAGTGCTGGCCGCCCTGCTAGCGGGGGTAACAATGAGCAGTTCTTC

V: TRBV7-3
D: .
size: few
J: TRBJ2-1
CDR3: CASNPGRAVYNEQFF
DNA: TGTGCCAGCAACCCGGGACGAGCGGTTTACAATGAGCAGTTCTTC

V: TRBV28
D: .
size: many
J: TRBJ2-7
CDR3: CASGPSEQYF
DNA: TGTGCCAGCGGCCCTTCCGAGCAGTACTTC

V: TRBV2
D: .
size: many
J: TRBJ2-3
CDR3: CATMWDTQYF
DNA: TGTGCCACCATGTGGGATACGCAGTATTTT

V: TRBV10-3
D: .
size: .
J: TRBJ1-2
CDR3: CAISEGNYGYTF
DNA: TGTGCCATCAGTGAGGGAAACTATGGCTACACCTTC

V: TRBV4-3
D: TRBD2
size: .
J: TRBJ2-4
CDR3: CASSQDSGGTGQYF
DNA: TGCGCCAGCAGCCAAGACAGCGGGGGCACAGGGCAGTACTTC

V: TRBV12-3/TRBV12-4
D: .
size: once
J: TRBJ1-1
CDR3: CASTPAGIPLNTEAFF
DNA: TGTGCCTCCACCCCAGCTGGAATCCCTCTGAACACTGAAGCTTTCTTT

V: TRBV18
D: .
size: .
J: TRBJ1-1
CDR3: CASSPIGGTEAFF
DNA: TGTGCCAGCTCACCGATCGGTGGCACTGAAGCTTTCTTT

V: TRBV27
D: .
size: .
J: TRBJ1-1
CDR3: CASSLVRAGTSAFF
DNA: TGTGCCAGCAGTTTGGTGAGGGCGGGGACTTCGGCTTTCTTT